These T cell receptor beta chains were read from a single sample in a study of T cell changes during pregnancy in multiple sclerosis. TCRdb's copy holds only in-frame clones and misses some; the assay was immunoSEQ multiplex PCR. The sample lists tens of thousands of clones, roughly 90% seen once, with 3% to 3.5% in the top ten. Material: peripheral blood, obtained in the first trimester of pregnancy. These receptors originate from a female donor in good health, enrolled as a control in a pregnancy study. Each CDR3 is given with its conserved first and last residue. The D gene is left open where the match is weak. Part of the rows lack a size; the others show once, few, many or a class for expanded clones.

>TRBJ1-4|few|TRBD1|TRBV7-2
TGTGCCAGCAGTTTACAGGGGGCGGGGGAAAAACTGTTTTTT
CASSLQGAGEKLFF
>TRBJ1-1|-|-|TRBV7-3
TGTGCCAGCAGCCTGGGGGGGGTGAACACTGAAGCTTTCTTT
CASSLGGVNTEAFF
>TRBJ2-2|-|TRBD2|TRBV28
TGTGCCAGCAGTAGCGGGAGCACCGGGGAGCTGTTTTTT
CASSSGSTGELFF
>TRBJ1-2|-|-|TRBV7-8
TGTGCCAGCGGAGAAGGCTACACCTTC
CASGEGYTF
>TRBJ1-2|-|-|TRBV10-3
TGTGCCATCAGTGACAAGGGGAAAGGCTATGGCTACACCTTC
CAISDKGKGYGYTF
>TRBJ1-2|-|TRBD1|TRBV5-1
TGCGCCAGCAGCTTGGAGGGACAGGGTACGGATGGCTACACCTTC
CASSLEGQGTDGYTF
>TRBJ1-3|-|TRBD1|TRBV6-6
TGTGCCAGCACCGGGACAGTAGAGAACACCATATATTTT
CASTGTVENTIYF
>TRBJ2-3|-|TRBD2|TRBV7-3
TGTGCCAGCAGCTTAGGGACTAAGCTACTTGCAGATACGCAGTATTTT
CASSLGTKLLADTQYF
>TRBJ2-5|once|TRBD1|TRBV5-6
TGTGCCAGCAGAGGGACAGGTCGAGAGACCCAGTACTTC
CASRGTGRETQYF
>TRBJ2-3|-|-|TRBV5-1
TGCGCCAGCAGCTGGAGAGATACGCAGTATTTT
CASSWRDTQYF
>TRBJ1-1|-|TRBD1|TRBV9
TGTGCCAGCAGCTTTGGACAGGGGGCGGAGACTGAAGCTTTCTTT
CASSFGQGAETEAFF
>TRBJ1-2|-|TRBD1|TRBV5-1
TGCGCCAGCAGCCCGCGACAGGGGGCGAACTATGGCTACACCTTC
CASSPRQGANYGYTF
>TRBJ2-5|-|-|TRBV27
TGTGCCAGCAGTTTATCCCTCGGGACGGGAGAAGAGACCCAGTACTTC
CASSLSLGTGEETQYF
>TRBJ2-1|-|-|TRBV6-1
TGTGCCAGCAGTACCCACAAGTACAATGAGCAGTTCTTC
CASSTHKYNEQFF
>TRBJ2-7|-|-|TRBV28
TGTGCCAGCAGTCTCGGGACACTACCTCCAGGGCAGTACTTC
CASSLGTLPPGQYF
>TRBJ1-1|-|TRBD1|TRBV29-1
TGCAGCGTTCACAGGGGAGTAGGGACTGAAGCTTTCTTT
CSVHRGVGTEAFF
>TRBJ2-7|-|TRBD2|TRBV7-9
TGTGCCAGCAGTTGGGCGGGGGGGCTCTACGAGCAGTACTTC
CASSWAGGLYEQYF
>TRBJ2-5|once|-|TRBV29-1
TGCAGCGTTTATCAGGGGCGTGAAGAGACCCAGTACTTC
CSVYQGREETQYF